The 23 T cell receptor beta chains presented below share a single source sample, sequenced in a study of blood T cell repertoires in COVID-19. The protocol was immunoSEQ multiplex PCR, while the TCRdb copy is restricted to in-frame clones and leaves out a portion. The profile shows some 110,000 clones, around 90% of them singletons. Sequences were obtained from peripheral blood. These receptors originate from a human donor in a cohort sampled during active COVID-19.

The chain links TRBV7-9 to TRBJ2-1, with D perhaps TRBD2 (5 bases). This CDR3 spans 15 amino acids. V shed 1 base and J shed 6 bases, with 13 bases lying between them. Germline V lookup: CDR1 SEHNR, CDR2 FQNEAQ (reference sequence). As DNA, the CDR3 is TGTGCCAGCAGCTTAGTCTCGGTTGGAGGCAATGAGCAGTTCTTC. Its protein product is CASSLVSVGGNEQFF. The full variable domain, completed using reference TRBV7-9 and TRBJ2-1, is DTGVSQNPRHKITKRGQNVTFRCDPISEHNRLYWYRQTLGQGPEFLTYFQNEAQLEKSRLLSDRFSAERPKGSFSTLEIQRTEQGDSAMYLCASSLVSVGGNEQFFGPGTRLTVL.

This clone was detected once. V and J are TRBV7-2 and TRBJ2-5, with a tentative D call TRBD2 (5 bases). The CDR3 is 13 amino acids. The V gene's germline CDR1 is SGHTA and CDR2 FQGNSA. Between the trimmed V and J ends, which lost 2 bases and 5 bases, there was a span of 9 bases. The CDR3 DNA reads TGTGCCAGCAGCTTAATGCGGGCTGAGACCCAGTACTTC. As protein: CASSLMRAETQYF.

The chain employs TRBV6-1 and TRBJ1-5; TRBD1 aligns across 9 bases. The CDR3 has 14 amino acids. The trim removed 2 bases at V and 5 bases at J, leaving 1 base unmatched. The germline gives CDR1 MNHNS, CDR2 SASEGT. Written as DNA, the CDR3 is TGTGCCAGCAGTGAAACAGGGGGCCATCAGCCCCAGCATTTT. Protein sequence: CASSETGGHQPQHF.

V is TRBV4-2 and J is TRBJ2-7; 8 positions agree with TRBD2. V lost 4 bases and J lost 0; bases outside the gene matches: 11. The CDR3 covers 17 residues. The germline V gene encodes CDR1 LGHNA and CDR2 YNFKEQ. The CDR3 loop is CASSRPGGRGDSYEQYF. CDR3 DNA sequence: TGTGCCAGCAGCCGCCCGGGGGGGCGGGGGGACTCCTACGAGCAGTACTTC.

This rearrangement joins TRBV5-1 to TRBJ2-1, with TRBD2 as a possible D gene (6 bases). With 3 bases removed from V and 8 bases from J, the gap between germline ends came to 15 bases. CDR3 length equals 14 residues. Germline CDR1 and CDR2: SGHRS and YFSETQ. As DNA, the CDR3 is TGCGCCAGCAGCTACCCGGGGGTGTTGGATGAGCAGTTCTTC. Amino acid sequence: CASSYPGVLDEQFF.

The chain is built from TRBV5-1 and TRBJ2-1, with 11 bases that match TRBD2. CDR1 SGHRS and CDR2 YFSETQ come from the germline V gene. CDR3 length equals 17 residues. J gave up 8 bases and V 1 base, and 11 bases lay outside the gene matches. This chain's CDR3 is CASSLTSGSSMSHEQFF. As DNA, the CDR3 is TGCGCCAGCAGCTTGACTAGCGGGAGCTCTATGAGCCATGAGCAGTTCTTC.

The genes are TRBV3-1 (or the pseudogene TRBV3-2) and TRBJ1-1, with D unclear. This CDR3 comprises 12 residues. V lost 4 bases and J lost 11, with 14 bases in between. From germline, CDR1 is LGHDT and CDR2 YNNKEL (reference sequence). The CDR3: CASSLRTGKAFF. DNA for the CDR3: TGTGCCAGCAGCCTCCGCACGGGGAAGGCTTTCTTT.

This clone was observed a few times. J is TRBJ1-1 and V is TRBV29-1; 7 nucleotides agree with TRBD1. CDR1 is SQVTM, CDR2 ANQGSEA, per germline. This CDR3 is built from 13 residues. Trimming cost V 4 bases and J 1 base; bases outside gene matches: 3. The CDR3 DNA follows: TGCAGCGTTGGGGGACAGAGGAACACTGAAGCTTTCTTT. Translating gives CSVGGQRNTEAFF.

There are a few counts of this clone. This chain uses TRBV6-5 with TRBJ1-5; D is undetermined. Germline lookup yields CDR1 MNHEY and CDR2 SVGAGI. The CDR3 contains 15 residues. The V and J ends lost 0 bases and 7 bases respectively, with 13 bases between them. CDR3 amino acids: CASSYSRTVQQPQHF. In DNA form, the CDR3 reads TGTGCCAGCAGTTACTCGCGTACGGTTCAACAGCCCCAGCATTTT.

This clone showed up just a few times. The chain is built from TRBV27 and TRBJ2-7; 9 positions match TRBD1. Germline V lookup: CDR1 MNHEY, CDR2 SMNVEV (reference sequence). The CDR3 is 15 amino acids. With 5 bases clipped from V and 5 bases from J, the junction kept 10 bases outside the gene matches. The CDR3 is CASSPHRDRDHEQYF. As DNA, the CDR3 is TGTGCCAGCAGTCCTCACCGGGACAGGGACCACGAGCAGTACTTC.

The rearrangement uses TRBV2 and TRBJ2-1; the match to TRBD1 covers 9 bases. The CDR3 has 15 residues. V lost 9 bases to trimming and J lost 6 bases; unmatched junction nucleotides: 12. Germline loops: CDR1 SNHLY, CDR2 FYNNEI. The CDR3 region has the DNA TGTGCCAGTCGTCCCCGGGACAGGGCAGGCAATGAGCAGTTCTTC. Amino acid sequence: CASRPRDRAGNEQFF.

This chain connects TRBV18 to TRBJ2-5; 9 nucleotides align to TRBD1. The germline V gene encodes CDR1 KGHSH and CDR2 LQKENI. CDR3 length equals 13 residues. With 5 bases clipped from V and 5 bases from J, the junction kept 3 bases outside the gene matches. CDR3 loop: CASSTGQGETQYF. DNA of the CDR3: TGTGCCAGCTCAACCGGACAGGGGGAGACCCAGTACTTC.

This chain connects TRBV6-7 to TRBJ1-3; D gene ambiguous. TRBV6-7 qualifies as an ORF whose function is uncertain. Trimming stripped 2 bases from V and 0 bases from J, with 11 bases between. There are 16 residues in the CDR3. DNA of the CDR3: TGTGCCAGCAGTTACCCAATGGGGAGCTCTGGAAACACCATATATTTT. Its protein is CASSYPMGSSGNTIYF.

This sequence joins TRBV5-1 and TRBJ1-1, with no clear D. Between the trimmed V and J ends, which lost 6 bases and 0 bases, there was a span of 9 bases. This CDR3 spans 13 amino acids. The germline V gene encodes CDR1 SGHRS and CDR2 YFSETQ. The CDR3 sequence: CASTSTVNTEAFF. As DNA, the CDR3 is TGCGCCAGCACGTCCACAGTGAACACTGAAGCTTTCTTT.

The V and J genes are TRBV12-3 or TRBV12-4 and TRBJ1-1; no clear D gene. Trimming took 6 bases from V and 1 from J, leaving 9 bases between them. The CDR3 loop spans 13 amino acids. DNA for the CDR3: TGTGCCAGCAGAGCTGTATGGAACACTGAAGCTTTCTTT. Translating gives CASRAVWNTEAFF.

This CDR3 reads CASSLVSGRGSYEQYF. The CDR3 nucleotides read TGTGCCAGCAGCTTAGTATCTGGCCGCGGCTCCTACGAGCAGTACTTC. The rearrangement uses TRBV7-9 and TRBJ2-7; D remains unclear. Trimming pared 1 base from V and 0 bases from J, leaving 13 bases between. The CDR3 contains 16 residues. The germline CDR1 and CDR2 sequences are SEHNR and FQNEAQ (reference sequence).

This chain links TRBV18 with TRBJ1-5, with a weak D call TRBD1 (5 bases). This CDR3 comprises 13 residues. Germline V gene data show CDR1 as KGHSH and CDR2 as LQKENI. V lost 3 bases and J 4 bases, leaving 7 bases between the germline ends. This chain's CDR3 is CASSPTENQPQHF. CDR3 in DNA: TGTGCCAGCTCACCGACAGAAAATCAGCCCCAGCATTTT.

This chain connects TRBV3-1 (or the pseudogene TRBV3-2) to TRBJ2-6; TRBD1 aligns across 9 bases. The V and J ends lost 5 bases and 0 bases, in that order; junction bases with no gene match: 11. The CDR3 spans 19 residues. CDR1 LGHDT and CDR2 YNNKEL come from the germline V gene (reference sequence). CDR3: CASSARTGGTLSGANVLTF. The CDR3 DNA reads as TGTGCCAGCAGCGCCCGAACAGGGGGCACCCTCTCTGGGGCCAACGTCCTGACTTTC.

The chain has TRBV6-1 and TRBJ2-1; 11 nucleotides line up with TRBD2. CDR3 length: 17 residues. Germline V lookup: CDR1 MNHNS, CDR2 SASEGT. V lost 3 bases and J lost 1; bases outside the gene matches: 5. The CDR3 coding sequence is TGTGCCAGCAGTGATGGGGGACTAGCGGAGTCCTACAATGAGCAGTTCTTC. It specifies CASSDGGLAESYNEQFF.

On this clone: The CDR3 end shows no conserved phenylalanine or tryptophan, and so a read error is likely. The DNA is left out, because the CDR3 cannot be placed on it with certainty; the CDR3 is given as TCRdb lists it. V and J are TRBV6-1 and TRBJ2-4; TRBD2, the D gene given by the table, was not confirmed from the DNA. Both ends counted, the CDR3 spans 10 residues. Germline lookup yields CDR1 MNHNS and CDR2 SASEGT. CDR3 sequence reads: CASSERTSGT.

J is TRBJ2-7 and V is TRBV12-3 or TRBV12-4; D is possibly TRBD2 (6 bases). The CDR3 runs to 13 residues. The V end was cut by 6 bases, the J end by 0 bases, with 9 bases between. The CDR3 reads CASRRAGSYEQYF. Here the CDR3 DNA reads TGTGCCAGCAGGCGAGCGGGCTCCTACGAGCAGTACTTC.

The gene calls are TRBV10-2 and TRBJ2-1, with D perhaps matching TRBD1 (5 bases). CDR3 length: 14 residues. V lost 0 bases and J 5 bases, leaving 8 bases between the germline ends. Germline values: CDR1 WSHSY, CDR2 SAAADI. CDR3 amino acids: CASSESGLNNEQFF. CDR3 DNA: TGCGCCAGCAGTGAGTCGGGGCTGAACAATGAGCAGTTCTTC.

The gene calls are TRBV10-3 and TRBJ2-3; 8 nucleotides agree with TRBD1. The germline V gene encodes CDR1 ENHRY and CDR2 SYGVKD. The CDR3 contains 13 residues. V lost 11 bases and J lost 5; bases outside the gene matches: 9. The chain's CDR3 is CASTTGVGDTQYF. The CDR3 DNA sequence: TGTGCCTCCACGACAGGGGTCGGAGATACGCAGTATTTT.